What follows describes a single T cell receptor (beta chain). Its antigen remains unknown. Only in-frame clones appear in the TCRdb table, and some are missing; sequencing was by immunoSEQ multiplex PCR. This table has around 120,000 clones, around 92% appearing once. The sample belongs to a study of T cell responses to AZD1222 COVID-19 vaccine. Study-wide findings and caveats: Distributed over spike, vaccine-associated CD4 TCRs predominated at 160-218 and 743-854. Unmutated variant regions reportedly attract nearly half of all spike-specific TCRs.

Germline loops: CDR1 MDHEN, CDR2 SYDVKM. V dropped 3 bases and J dropped 4 bases, with 15 bases sitting between them. There are 15 residues in the CDR3. Sequencing was performed on peripheral blood, taken 28 days after the second AZD1222 dose. This rearrangement joins TRBV28 to TRBJ2-5, with D perhaps given as TRBD1 or TRBD2 (5 bases each). This TCR was sampled from an adult who received the AZD1222 COVID-19 vaccine. The CDR3 sequence is CASSFGDGARETQYF. CDR3 sequence (DNA): TGTGCCAGCAGTTTCGGGGACGGGGCTAGAGAGACCCAGTACTTC.